This TCR beta chain was captured in a study of T cell repertoires in cytomegalovirus infection. Study-level information: The authors relied on CMV epitopes, both recently identified HLA-C-restricted and well-studied HLA-B-restricted. Both CMV infection and a matching HLA type were indicated by public TCR beta signatures.

Trimming shortened V by 7 bases and J by 6 bases, and 9 bases separated the two germline ends. Germline V gene data show CDR1 as MNHNY and CDR2 as SVGAGI (reference sequence). This CDR3 has 12 amino acids. Study-wide results and limits: Ex vivo responses were dominated by HLA-C-restricted CMV-specific TCR beta clonotypes.

For this clonotype: Antigen: not known.

TCRdb used MiXCR to reprocess the reads, holding one entry per CDR3 protein. The data contain about 890,000 distinct CDR3 sequences, approximately 31% of them singletons. V is TRBV6-6 and J is TRBJ2-2; unclear D gene. The sequences come from cultured CD8+ T cells from PBMCs, collected from culture after CMV antigen stimulation. This clonotype originated in a human donor in good health (CMV status not recorded). Some clones in this sample may be carry-over from other donors' samples. The CDR3 coding sequence is TGTGCCAGCATTAACGGCGCCGGGGAGCTGTTTTTT. Its translation is CASINGAGELFF.